This T cell receptor beta chain was sequenced for a study of post-analysis software for immune sequencing data. Study-level background: Multiple sclerosis in the patients followed relapsing-remitting, secondary progressive and progressive-relapsing courses. Study-wide results and caveats: By F measure, samples from a shared preparation batch strongly co-clustered. Normalized Chao1 diversity in multiple sclerosis patients fell significantly below that of controls. With TRBV5-6, TRBV5-1 and TRBV20-1 included, about five TRBV segments were more frequent in patients than in controls.

The CDR3 is 12 residues long. V lost 4 bases to trimming and J lost 8 bases, with 11 bases between them. The germline gives CDR1 DFQATT, CDR2 SNEGSKA (reference sequence). Only a few counts were recorded for this clonotype. The antigen is not known. Unique molecular identifiers featured in each of the TCR beta cDNA libraries. Yield was around 500,000 cDNA molecules from roughly 0.93 to 9.6 million T cells. Each CDR3 protein is one row after TCRdb ran MiXCR on the PCR reads. The data show roughly 540,000 distinct CDR3 sequences, 34% seen once. Sequenced input: blood. J is TRBJ1-4 and V is TRBV20-1; D might be TRBD1 (5 bases). The source of this sequence is a girl under 18 with multiple sclerosis. The CDR3 DNA follows: TGCAGTGCTACATGGGACGGAGAAAAACTGTTTTTT. This sequence encodes CSATWDGEKLFF.